This record looks at one T cell receptor (beta chain) sequence and its context. This may come from a read error, since a much larger clone is one base off. The data belong to a study of blood T cells in healthy people across ages. This CDR3 has 15 amino acids. Germline CDR1 ENHRY, CDR2 SYGVKD. V lost 6 bases, J lost 6 bases, and 17 bases lay in between. The second PCR ran 7 to 11 cycles with a sample-barcoded 5' primer and J-beta primers. TCRdb redid the calling of the 5' RACE reads with MiXCR, one entry per CDR3 protein. The sample has more than 500,000 distinct CDR3 sequences, roughly a quarter seen once; the top ten hold approximately 3.6%. Roughly 9.2 milliliters of peripheral blood were drawn from each donor into EDTA-treated tubes. These data are also associated with another study on T cells of mothers and their children. Per that study: A few healthy Caucasian mothers served as donors, and their six children did as well. Reads recorded for TCR beta CDR3 numbered over 9.5 million per mother and around 2.8 million per child. Related pairs of mothers and children showed slightly higher, non-significant overlap versus unrelated pairs.

J is TRBJ2-2 and V is TRBV10-3; a possible D gene is TRBD1 (6 bases). The sample comprised blood. This sequence originates from a boy aged 2 to 10 in good health. The CDR3 DNA follows: TGTGCCATCAGCCCCGGGACAAGGAGATCCGGGGAGCTGTTTTTT. It translates to CAISPGTRRSGELFF.